The sequence of this T cell receptor beta chain was determined in a study of metastatic and nonmetastatic thyroid tumors. The study's findings and limits: Reportedly, malignant thyroid tumors had significantly higher TCR beta diversity than benign nodules, in blood and tumor.

The table lists this clone with many counts. Its target is not known. Among the patients, none had received any treatment before thyroid surgery. Per the study methods: Researchers built a distant-metastasis classifier for papillary thyroid cancer that drew on CDR3 differences across clinicopathological groups. TCRdb re-called the PCR reads via MiXCR. The V and J calls here are based on TCRdb, not the publication. The table records tens of thousands of clones, 15% of them present only once. Germline V gives CDR1 SGHRS, CDR2 YFSETQ. CDR3 length: 17 residues. V lost 1 base to trimming and J lost 0 bases, with 16 bases between them.

The chain combines TRBV5-1 with TRBJ1-1; the D gene is possibly TRBD1 (5 bases). Sequencing input: blood. The clonotype was recovered from a female donor with papillary thyroid cancer or a benign thyroid nodule (not recorded which). Some clones in this sample may be carry-over from other donors' samples. CDR3 nucleotides: TGCGCCAGCAGCTTGCTCGGACACCTATTCGTGAACACTGAAGCTTTCTTT. This encodes CASSLLGHLFVNTEAFF.